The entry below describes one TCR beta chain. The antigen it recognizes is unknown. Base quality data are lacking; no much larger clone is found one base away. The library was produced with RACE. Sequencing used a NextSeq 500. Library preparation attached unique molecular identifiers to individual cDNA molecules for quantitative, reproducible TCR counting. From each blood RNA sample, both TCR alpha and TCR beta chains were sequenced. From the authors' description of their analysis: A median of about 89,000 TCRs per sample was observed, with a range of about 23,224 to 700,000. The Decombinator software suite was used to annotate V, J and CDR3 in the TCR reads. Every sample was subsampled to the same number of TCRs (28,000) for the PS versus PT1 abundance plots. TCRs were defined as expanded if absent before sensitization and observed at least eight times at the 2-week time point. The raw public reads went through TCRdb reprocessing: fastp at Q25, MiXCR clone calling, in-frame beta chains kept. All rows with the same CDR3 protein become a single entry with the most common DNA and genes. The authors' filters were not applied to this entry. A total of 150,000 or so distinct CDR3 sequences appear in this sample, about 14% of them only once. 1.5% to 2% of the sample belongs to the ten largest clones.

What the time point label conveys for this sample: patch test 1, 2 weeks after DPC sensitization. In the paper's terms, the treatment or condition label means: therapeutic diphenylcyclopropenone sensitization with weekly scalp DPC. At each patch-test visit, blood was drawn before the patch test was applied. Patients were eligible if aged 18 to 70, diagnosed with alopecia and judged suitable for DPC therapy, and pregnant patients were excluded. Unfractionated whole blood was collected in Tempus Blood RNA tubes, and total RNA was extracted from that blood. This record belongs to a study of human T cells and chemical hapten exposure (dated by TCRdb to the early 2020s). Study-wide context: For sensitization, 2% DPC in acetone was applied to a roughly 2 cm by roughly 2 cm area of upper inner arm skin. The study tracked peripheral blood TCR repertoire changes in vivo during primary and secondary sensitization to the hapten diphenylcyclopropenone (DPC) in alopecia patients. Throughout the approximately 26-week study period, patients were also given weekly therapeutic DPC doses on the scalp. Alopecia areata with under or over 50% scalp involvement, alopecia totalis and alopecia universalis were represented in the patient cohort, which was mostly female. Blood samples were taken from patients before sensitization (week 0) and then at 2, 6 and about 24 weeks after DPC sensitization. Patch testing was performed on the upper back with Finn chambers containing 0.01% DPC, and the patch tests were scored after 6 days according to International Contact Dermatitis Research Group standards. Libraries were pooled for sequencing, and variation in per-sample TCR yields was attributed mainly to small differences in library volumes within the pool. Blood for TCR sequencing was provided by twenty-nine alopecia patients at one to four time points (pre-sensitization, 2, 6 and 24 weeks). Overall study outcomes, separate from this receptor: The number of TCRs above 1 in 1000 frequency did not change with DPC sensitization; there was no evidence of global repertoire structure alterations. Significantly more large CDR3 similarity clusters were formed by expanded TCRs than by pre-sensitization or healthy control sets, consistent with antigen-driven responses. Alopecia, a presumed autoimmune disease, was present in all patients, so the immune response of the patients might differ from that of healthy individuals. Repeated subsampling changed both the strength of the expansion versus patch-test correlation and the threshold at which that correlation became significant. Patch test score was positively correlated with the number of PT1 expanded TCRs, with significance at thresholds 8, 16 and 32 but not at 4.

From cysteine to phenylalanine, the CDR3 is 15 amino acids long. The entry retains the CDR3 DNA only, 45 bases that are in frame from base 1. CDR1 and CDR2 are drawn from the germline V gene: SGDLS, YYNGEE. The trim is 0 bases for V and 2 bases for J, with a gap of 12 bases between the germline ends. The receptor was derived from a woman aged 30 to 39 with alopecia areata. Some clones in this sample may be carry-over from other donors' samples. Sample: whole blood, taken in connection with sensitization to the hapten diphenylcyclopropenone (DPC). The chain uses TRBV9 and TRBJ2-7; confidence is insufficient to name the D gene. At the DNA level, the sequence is TGTGCCAGCAGCGTAGCGGTGGGTTCGGCCTACGAGCAGTACTTC. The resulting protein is CASSVAVGSAYEQYF.